The 14 T cell receptor beta chains below were found in one sample sequenced in a study of shared T cell receptors in the human thymus. Sequencing used immunoSEQ multiplex PCR; TCRdb keeps in-frame clones, though not all of them. The sample records 600,000 to 900,000 clones, 80% to 90% being singletons. These same records also appear under a second study, on human thymus T cells.

Sample: thymocytes. The receptors stem from a girl under three years old with a congenital heart defect.

CDR3 residues: CASSLDPRGDYGYTF. For the CDR3, the DNA is TGTGCCAGCAGCTTGGACCCACGGGGAGATTATGGCTACACCTTC. This chain links TRBV5-4 with TRBJ1-2; D unclear. V lost 0 bases, J lost 5 bases, and 14 bases lay in between. This CDR3 contains 15 residues. In germline, CDR1 is SGHNT, CDR2 YYREEE (reference sequence).

The chain employs TRBV9 and TRBJ1-2, with D possibly being TRBD1 (6 bases). The CDR3 spans 17 residues. V lost 4 bases to trimming and J lost 6 bases, with 25 bases between them. CDR1 SGDLS and CDR2 YYNGEE come from the germline V gene. CDR3 sequence reads: CASSPQWAEGVGNGYTF. As DNA, the CDR3 is TGTGCCAGCAGCCCTCAATGGGCCGAGGGGGTCGGGAATGGCTACACCTTC.

The gene calls are TRBV5-1 and TRBJ1-5, with 9 bases aligning to TRBD1. This CDR3 has 14 amino acids. V dropped 3 bases and J dropped 2; count of bases not matched to a gene: 0. Germline loops: CDR1 SGHRS, CDR2 YFSETQ. The CDR3 reads CASSWTGGNQPQHF. The CDR3 DNA sequence: TGCGCCAGCAGCTGGACAGGGGGCAATCAGCCCCAGCATTTT.

The genes are TRBV5-1 and TRBJ2-1; D tentatively reads TRBD1 or TRBD2 (9 bases each). CDR1 and CDR2 from the germline V gene are SGHRS and YFSETQ. This CDR3 contains 18 residues. The V end was cut by 7 bases, the J end by 3 bases, with 26 bases between. In DNA, the CDR3 is TGCGCCAGCGGCCGGGACAGGGTCCCAGCGGGGGGCTACAATGAGCAGTTCTTC. It yields the protein CASGRDRVPAGGYNEQFF.

V usage is TRBV5-4 and J usage is TRBJ2-7; 9 nucleotides agree with TRBD2. Germline V gene lookup returns CDR1 SGHNT and CDR2 YYREEE (reference sequence). This CDR3 is 16 amino acids long. V dropped 0 bases and J dropped 0; count of bases not matched to a gene: 4. CDR3: CASSLVGSGGSYEQYF. The CDR3, as DNA: TGTGCCAGCAGCTTGGTAGGTAGCGGGGGCTCCTACGAGCAGTACTTC.

The V and J genes are TRBV27 and TRBJ1-2; D perhaps matches TRBD1 (5 bases). V lost 6 bases to trimming and J lost 8 bases, with 19 bases between them. Germline CDR1 and CDR2: MNHEY and SMNVEV (reference sequence). The CDR3 is made up of 14 amino acids. CDR3 DNA: TGTGCCAGCAGGGATCCCCAGGGCATGGTGGGCTACACCTTC. This sequence encodes CASRDPQGMVGYTF.

The CDR3, as DNA: TGTGCCAGCAGCGCAGGCGGGCATAATTACAATGAGCAGTTCTTC. It is translated as CASSAGGHNYNEQFF. J is TRBJ2-1 and V is TRBV7-9; D perhaps matches TRBD2 (5 bases). CDR1 and CDR2 from the germline V gene are SEHNR and FQNEAQ (reference sequence). V dropped 5 bases and J dropped 4 bases, with 15 bases sitting between them. The CDR3 length is 15 residues.

This sequence joins TRBV27 and TRBJ1-2; D gene ambiguous. Germline CDR1 and CDR2: MNHEY and SMNVEV (reference sequence). Trimming stripped 0 bases from V and 3 bases from J, with 17 bases between. The CDR3 length is 17 residues. DNA for the CDR3: TGTGCCAGCAGTTTATCCACAGTGGACTTCGACTACTATGGCTACACCTTC. Translation: CASSLSTVDFDYYGYTF.

The V and J genes are TRBV29-1 and TRBJ2-1, with 7 nucleotides matching TRBD1. The germline V gene encodes CDR1 SQVTM and CDR2 ANQGSEA. The trim removed 4 bases at V and 4 bases at J, leaving 4 bases unmatched. The CDR3 totals 13 residues. The CDR3 bases are TGCAGCGTTGGGACAGGCGTATACAATGAGCAGTTCTTC. Residues: CSVGTGVYNEQFF.

CDR3 bases: TGTGCCAGTAGTCTCAACCGACTAATCCCCGAGGACGCTGAAGCTTTCTTT. Protein product: CASSLNRLIPEDAEAFF. V usage is TRBV19 and J usage is TRBJ1-1, with unresolved D. Germline CDR1 LNHDA, CDR2 SQIVND (reference sequence). This CDR3 contains 17 residues. Between the trimmed V and J ends, which lost 5 bases and 6 bases, there was a span of 25 bases.

This clone was seen only a few times. The J gene is TRBJ1-2, the V gene TRBV14; a weak D match, TRBD1 (6 bases). With 4 bases removed from V and 3 bases from J, the gap between germline ends came to 12 bases. This CDR3 is 14 amino acids long. Germline lookup yields CDR1 SGHDN and CDR2 FVKESK. The CDR3 sequence is CASSPRTAHYGYTF. CDR3 coding DNA: TGTGCCAGCAGCCCGAGGACAGCGCACTATGGCTACACCTTC.

V and J are TRBV5-1 and TRBJ2-5; 8 bases match TRBD2. The CDR3 runs 15 residues. J gave up 3 bases and V 4 bases, and 8 bases lay outside the gene matches. Germline V lookup: CDR1 SGHRS, CDR2 YFSETQ. The CDR3 here is CASSLISGAEETQYF. For the CDR3, the DNA is TGCGCCAGCAGCCTTATTAGCGGGGCCGAAGAGACCCAGTACTTC.

This chain uses TRBV2 with TRBJ2-7; D gene ambiguous. The CDR3 contains 12 residues. V dropped 4 bases and J dropped 6 bases, with 10 bases sitting between them. The germline CDR1 and CDR2 sequences are SNHLY and FYNNEI. DNA for the CDR3: TGTGCCAGCAGTGTATGTGGAGCCGAGCAGTACTTC. Residues: CASSVCGAEQYF.

This clone came up once. The genes are TRBV7-9 and TRBJ2-7; 10 bases agree with TRBD1. V lost 4 bases to trimming and J lost 2 bases; unmatched junction nucleotides: 8. The CDR3 runs 16 residues. The germline gives CDR1 SEHNR, CDR2 FQNEAQ (reference sequence). CDR3 sequence: CASSSRPGQGTYEQYF. CDR3 nucleotides: TGTGCCAGCAGCTCAAGACCGGGACAGGGGACCTACGAGCAGTACTTC.